This record covers a single T cell receptor beta chain. Germline CDR1 and CDR2: SGHVS and FQNEAQ. Trimming took 6 bases from V and 6 from J, leaving 15 bases between them. This CDR3 is 13 amino acids long. The record originates from a study of blood T cell repertoires in COVID-19. The overall study: COVID-19 samples, acute and convalescent, were from the United States, Italy and Spain. In each case, the material was cDNA or gDNA derived from T cells, B-cell-depleted T cells, or PBMCs.

Sequencing used immunoSEQ multiplex PCR; TCRdb keeps in-frame clones, though not all of them. This sample has about 220,000 clones, with around three quarters found just once. The sequence was obtained from a woman between 65 and 79 years old with acute or convalescent COVID-19. This chain links TRBV7-8 with TRBJ2-7; tentatively, D is TRBD1 (5 bases). The sample consisted of peripheral blood. The CDR3: CASRLVERGEQYF. CDR3 DNA: TGTGCCAGCAGGCTAGTCGAAAGGGGCGAGCAGTACTTC.